This T cell receptor beta chain was profiled in a study of T cells after yellow fever vaccination. This clonotype has at least ten counts. Antigen specificity is unknown. A single record per CDR3 protein comes from TCRdb applying MiXCR to the 5' RACE reads. The sample has about 220,000 distinct CDR3 sequences, 5.5% to 8.5% seen once; the top ten hold approximately 1.1%. Findings and limits, study-wide: The study found a weaker secondary response that peaked faster, day 5 versus 15.

The CDR3 has 11 residues. CDR1 is WSHSY and CDR2 is SAAADI in the germline V gene. The germline V and J ends were trimmed by 6 bases and 7 bases, with 7 bases remaining between them. The V gene is TRBV10-2, the J gene TRBJ2-1; the D is unclear. The TCR originated in a man aged 30-40 years who received the YFV17D yellow fever vaccine. This specimen consisted of CD4+ T cells sorted from PBMCs, obtained on the day of the yellow fever booster vaccination. The CDR3 DNA reads as TGCGCCAGCAGGGTGTGGAATGAGCAGTTCTTC. Translation gives CASRVWNEQFF.